This T cell receptor (beta chain) appears in the sequencing data of a study of graft-versus-host responses after intestinal transplantation. The wider study: Anti-thymocyte globulin induction was given to all recipients, followed by tacrolimus and steroids for 2 to 3 years. Study conclusions and caveats: GvH clones turned up in recipient marrow; some had shown up first in ileum or blood.

Trimming at V came to 0 bases and at J to 6 bases, leaving 8 bases not matched to a gene. The CDR3 covers 15 residues. The germline gives CDR1 MNHEY, CDR2 SVGAGI. TCRdb's copy holds only in-frame clones and misses some; the assay was immunoSEQ multiplex PCR. The sample holds roughly 110,000 clones, 85% to 95% seen once. Comment on this clone: What it binds is not known.

This TCR was recovered from a human donor who was the organ donor for an intestinal transplant. The V and J genes are TRBV6-5 and TRBJ2-7; TRBD2 matches at 7 bases. Sequencing used unstimulated CD8+ T cells sorted from spleen or lymph node cells, obtained before transplant. CDR3 sequence: CASSYSLGLGSEQYF. In DNA form, the CDR3 reads TGTGCCAGCAGTTACTCACTAGGACTAGGATCCGAGCAGTACTTC.